This TCR beta chain appears in the sequencing data of a study of blood T cell repertoires in COVID-19. Libraries were prepared by immunoSEQ multiplex PCR; TCRdb keeps only in-frame clonotypes and omits some of them. Of about 200,000 clones listed, about 82% are singletons. The receptor's source is a man aged 40-49 years with acute COVID-19. Material for sequencing was PBMCs or T cells enriched from blood (not recorded which).

In DNA, the CDR3 is TGTGCCAGCAGTGTTACTAGGGAGACCCAGTACTTC. It codes for CASSVTRETQYF. The chain couples TRBV28 to TRBJ2-5; a possible D gene is TRBD2 (5 bases). Trimming left V 5 bases short and J 5 bases short, with 9 bases between. CDR1 and CDR2 (germline): MDHEN, SYDVKM. The CDR3 is made up of 12 amino acids. Full variable domain (rest looked up from reference TRBV28 and TRBJ2-5): DVKVTQSSRYLVKRTGEKVFLECVQDMDHENMFWYRQDPGLGLRLIYFSYDVKMKEKGDIPEGYSVSREKKERFSLILESASTNQTSMYLCASSVTRETQYFGPGTRLLVL.